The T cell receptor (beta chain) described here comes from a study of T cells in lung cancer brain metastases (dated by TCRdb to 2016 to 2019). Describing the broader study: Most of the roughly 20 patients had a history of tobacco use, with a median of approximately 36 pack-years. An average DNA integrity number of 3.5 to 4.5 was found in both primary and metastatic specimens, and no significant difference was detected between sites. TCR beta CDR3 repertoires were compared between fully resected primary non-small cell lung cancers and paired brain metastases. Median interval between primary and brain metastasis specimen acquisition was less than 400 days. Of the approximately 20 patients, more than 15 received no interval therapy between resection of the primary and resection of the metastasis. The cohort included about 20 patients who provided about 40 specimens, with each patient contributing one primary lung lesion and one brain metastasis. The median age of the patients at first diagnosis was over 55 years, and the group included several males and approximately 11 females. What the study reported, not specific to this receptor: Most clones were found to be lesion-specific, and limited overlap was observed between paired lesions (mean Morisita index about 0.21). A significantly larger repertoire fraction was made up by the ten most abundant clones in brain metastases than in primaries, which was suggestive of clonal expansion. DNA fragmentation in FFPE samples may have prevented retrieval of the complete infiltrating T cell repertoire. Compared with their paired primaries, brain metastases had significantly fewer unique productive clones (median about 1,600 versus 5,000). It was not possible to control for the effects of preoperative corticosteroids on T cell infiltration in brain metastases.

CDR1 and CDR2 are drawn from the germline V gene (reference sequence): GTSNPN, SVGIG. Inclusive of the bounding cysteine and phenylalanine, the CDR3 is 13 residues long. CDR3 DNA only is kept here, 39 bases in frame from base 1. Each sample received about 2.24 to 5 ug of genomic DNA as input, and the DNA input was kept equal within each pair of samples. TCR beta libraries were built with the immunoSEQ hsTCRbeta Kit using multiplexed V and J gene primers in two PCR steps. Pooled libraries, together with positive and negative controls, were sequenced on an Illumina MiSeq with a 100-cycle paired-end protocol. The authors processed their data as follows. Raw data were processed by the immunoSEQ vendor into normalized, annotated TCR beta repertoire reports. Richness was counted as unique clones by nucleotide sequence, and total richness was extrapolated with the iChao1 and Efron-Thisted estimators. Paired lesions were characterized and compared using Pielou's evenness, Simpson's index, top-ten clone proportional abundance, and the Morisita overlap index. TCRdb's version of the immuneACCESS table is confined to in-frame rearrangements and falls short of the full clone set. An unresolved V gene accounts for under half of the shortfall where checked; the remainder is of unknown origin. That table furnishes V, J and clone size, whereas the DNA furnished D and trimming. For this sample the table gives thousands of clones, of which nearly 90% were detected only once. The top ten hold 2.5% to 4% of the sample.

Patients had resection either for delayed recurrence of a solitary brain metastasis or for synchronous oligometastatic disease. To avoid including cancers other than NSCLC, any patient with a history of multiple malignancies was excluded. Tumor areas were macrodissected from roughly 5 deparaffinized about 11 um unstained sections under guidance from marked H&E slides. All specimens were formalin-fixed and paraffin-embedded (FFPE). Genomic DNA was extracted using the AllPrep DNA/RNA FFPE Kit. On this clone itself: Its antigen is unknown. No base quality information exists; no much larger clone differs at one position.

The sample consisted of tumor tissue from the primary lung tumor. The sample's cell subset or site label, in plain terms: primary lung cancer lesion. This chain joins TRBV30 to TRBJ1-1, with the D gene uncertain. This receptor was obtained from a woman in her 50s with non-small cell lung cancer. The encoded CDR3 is CAVIWTPNTEAFF. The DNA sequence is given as TGTGCTGTGATCTGGACCCCGAACACTGAAGCTTTCTTT.